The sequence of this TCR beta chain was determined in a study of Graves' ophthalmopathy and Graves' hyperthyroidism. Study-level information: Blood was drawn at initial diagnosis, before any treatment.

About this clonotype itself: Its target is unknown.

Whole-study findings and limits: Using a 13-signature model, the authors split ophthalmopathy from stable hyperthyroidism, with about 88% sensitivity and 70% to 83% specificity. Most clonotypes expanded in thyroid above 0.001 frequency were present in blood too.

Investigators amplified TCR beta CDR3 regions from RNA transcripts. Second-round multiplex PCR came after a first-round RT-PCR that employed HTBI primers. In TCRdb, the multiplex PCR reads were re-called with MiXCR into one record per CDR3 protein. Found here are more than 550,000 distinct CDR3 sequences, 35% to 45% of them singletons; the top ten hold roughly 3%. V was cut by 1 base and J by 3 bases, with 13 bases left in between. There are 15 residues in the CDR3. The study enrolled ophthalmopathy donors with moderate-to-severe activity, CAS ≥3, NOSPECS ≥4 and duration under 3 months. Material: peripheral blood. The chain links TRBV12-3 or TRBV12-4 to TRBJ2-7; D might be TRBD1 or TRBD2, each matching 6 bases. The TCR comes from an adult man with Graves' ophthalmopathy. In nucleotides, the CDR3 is TGTGCCAGCAGTTTAGGGGGCGGGACAATCTACGAGCAGTACTTC. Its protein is CASSLGGGTIYEQYF.